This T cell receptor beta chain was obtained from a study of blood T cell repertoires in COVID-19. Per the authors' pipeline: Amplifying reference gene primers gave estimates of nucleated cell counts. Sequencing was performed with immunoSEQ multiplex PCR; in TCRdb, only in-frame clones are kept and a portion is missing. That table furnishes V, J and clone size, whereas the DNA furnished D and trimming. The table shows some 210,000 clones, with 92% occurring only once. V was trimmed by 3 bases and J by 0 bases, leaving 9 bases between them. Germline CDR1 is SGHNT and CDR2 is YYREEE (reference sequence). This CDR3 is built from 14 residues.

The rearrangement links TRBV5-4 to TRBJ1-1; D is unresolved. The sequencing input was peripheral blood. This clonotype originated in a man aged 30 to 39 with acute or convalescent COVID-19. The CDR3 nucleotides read TGTGCCAGCAGCTCCGGACTGATGAACACTGAAGCTTTCTTT. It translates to CASSSGLMNTEAFF.